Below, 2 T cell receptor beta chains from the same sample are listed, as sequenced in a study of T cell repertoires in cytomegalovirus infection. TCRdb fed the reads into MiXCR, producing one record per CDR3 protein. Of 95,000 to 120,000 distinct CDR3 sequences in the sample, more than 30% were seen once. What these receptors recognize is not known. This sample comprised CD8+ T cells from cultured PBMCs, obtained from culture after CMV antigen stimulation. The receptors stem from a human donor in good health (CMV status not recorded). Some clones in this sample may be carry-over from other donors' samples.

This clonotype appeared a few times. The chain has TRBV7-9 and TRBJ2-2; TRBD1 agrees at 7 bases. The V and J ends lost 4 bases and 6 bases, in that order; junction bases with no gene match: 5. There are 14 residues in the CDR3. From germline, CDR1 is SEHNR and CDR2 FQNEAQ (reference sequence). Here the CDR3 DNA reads TGTGCCAGCAGCTCGACAGGGCTCCCCGGGGAGCTGTTTTTT. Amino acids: CASSSTGLPGELFF.

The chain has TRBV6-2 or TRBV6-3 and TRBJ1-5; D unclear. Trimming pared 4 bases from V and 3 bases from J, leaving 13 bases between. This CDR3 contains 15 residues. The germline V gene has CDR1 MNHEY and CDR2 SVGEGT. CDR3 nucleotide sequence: TGTGCCAGCAGTTTGATAAGTGGCCTCAATCAGCCCCAGCATTTT. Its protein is CASSLISGLNQPQHF.